Listed below are T cell receptor beta chains from one sample, sequenced in a study of vaccination and CD4 T cells after COVID-19. For these TCRs, the target antigens are not known. TCRdb analysed the PCR reads with MiXCR anew, one entry per CDR3 protein. The sample comprises more than 20,000 distinct CDR3 sequences, about 46% of which are singletons, and 7.2% rests with the top ten. The sample comprised CD4+ T cells from blood, cultured in vitro. Every receptor here comes from a human donor who had recovered from COVID-19. The CDR3 runs from the conserved cysteine through the conserved F or W. The D gene is left open where the match is weak. Size is stated for part of the rows, as once, few or many counts, or as a class when the clone is expanded.

V	size	length	J	D	DNA	CDR3
TRBV19	.	15	TRBJ2-3	.	TGTGCCACCGGGGGGCCCCGAGTCTACACAGATACGCAGTATTTT	CATGGPRVYTDTQYF
TRBV2	.	15	TRBJ2-7	.	TGTGCCAGCAGTGGACTAGCAGGGGGCTCCTACGAGCAGTACTTC	CASSGLAGGSYEQYF
TRBV27	.	15	TRBJ1-5	.	TGTGCCAGCAGTGCCTGGCGTAATAGCAATCAGCCCCAGCATTTT	CASSAWRNSNQPQHF
TRBV6-5	.	14	TRBJ1-5	.	TGTGCCAGCAGTTCGCTGGACGGAGATCAGCCCCAGCATTTT	CASSSLDGDQPQHF
TRBV6-1	.	15	TRBJ1-2	.	TGTGCCAGCAGTGAATGGGTCGGGGGTTTGGGTGGCTACACCTTC	CASSEWVGGLGGYTF
TRBV28	few	18	TRBJ1-5	.	TGTGCCAGCAGTCCGCCGTGGGTGACTGGGGGACACAATCAGCCCCAGCATTTT	CASSPPWVTGGHNQPQHF
TRBV20-1	.	13	TRBJ2-1	TRBD1	TGCAGTGCTTGCCGGGACAGGAACAATGAGCAGTTCTTC	CSACRDRNNEQFF
TRBV28	.	14	TRBJ2-7	TRBD2	TGTGCCAGCAGTTCGGTCGGGACTAACTACGAGCAGTACTTC	CASSSVGTNYEQYF
TRBV6-2/TRBV6-3	few	15	TRBJ2-7	TRBD1	TGTGCCAGCAGTTCTCCCGGGACAGTCTCCTACGAGCAGTACTTC	CASSSPGTVSYEQYF
TRBV6-5	few	17	TRBJ1-6	TRBD1	TGTGCCAGCAGTTACACAGGGACAGGGACGTATAATTCACCCCTCCACTTT	CASSYTGTGTYNSPLHF
TRBV5-1	.	15	TRBJ1-1	.	TGCGCCAGCAGCTTGGGCCAGGGCTTTGACACTGAAGCTTTCTTT	CASSLGQGFDTEAFF
TRBV7-9	few	12	TRBJ2-7	.	TGTGCCAGCAGCCCGGGAAGCTACGAGCAGTACTTC	CASSPGSYEQYF
TRBV21-1	.	13	TRBJ2-7	.	TGTGCCAGCAGCAGGACAGGTCATGACGAGCAGTACTTC	CASSRTGHDEQYF
TRBV5-4	.	14	TRBJ1-6	.	TGTGCCAGCAGCTTGGCAGGGCATGGTTCACCCCTCCACTTT	CASSLAGHGSPLHF
TRBV28	few	14	TRBJ1-2	.	TGTGCCAGCAGTCTTCTCGACAGGAACTATGGCTACACCTTC	CASSLLDRNYGYTF
TRBV7-2	.	16	TRBJ2-2	TRBD2	TGTGCCAGCAGCTCTACTAGCGGGATTTACACCGGGGAGCTGTTTTTT	CASSSTSGIYTGELFF
TRBV15	.	18	TRBJ2-1	.	TGTGCCACCAGCAGAGACCCACCCCGGGGAGGCTCCTACAATGAGCAGTTCTTC	CATSRDPPRGGSYNEQFF
TRBV15	.	18	TRBJ2-5	.	TGTGCCACCAGCAGAGATACTCCTCGGCGCGTTAACCAAGAGACCCAGTACTTC	CATSRDTPRRVNQETQYF
TRBV2	.	14	TRBJ1-1	.	TGTGCCAGCAGTGGCTTACAGATGAACACTGAAGCTTTCTTT	CASSGLQMNTEAFF
TRBV14	.	16	TRBJ1-1	TRBD1	TGTGCCAGCAGCCAAGAATCCTTCAGGGGGGACACTGAAGCTTTCTTT	CASSQESFRGDTEAFF
TRBV20-1	few	16	TRBJ1-6	TRBD1	TGCAGTGCTAGAGGGGGGACAGGGGGTATCAATTCACCCCTCCACTTT	CSARGGTGGINSPLHF
TRBV7-8	.	16	TRBJ1-5	TRBD1	TGTGCCAGCAGCTTAGAAGGGGGACAGCTACATCAGCCCCAGCATTTT	CASSLEGGQLHQPQHF
TRBV6-2/TRBV6-3	few	16	TRBJ2-7	TRBD1	TGTGCCAGCACGCAACAGGGGGTGGTTCGATCCTACGAGCAGTACTTC	CASTQQGVVRSYEQYF
TRBV24-1	.	16	TRBJ1-2	.	TGTGCCACCAGTGATCCCACCCGGGTCGGGGCGAATGGCTACACCTTC	CATSDPTRVGANGYTF
TRBV24-1	few	15	TRBJ2-3	.	TGTGCCACCAGTGATTCCTTATATCTCACAGATACGCAGTATTTT	CATSDSLYLTDTQYF
TRBV7-9	.	13	TRBJ1-5	.	TGTGCCAGCAGCGAACAGACGAATCAGCCCCAGCATTTT	CASSEQTNQPQHF